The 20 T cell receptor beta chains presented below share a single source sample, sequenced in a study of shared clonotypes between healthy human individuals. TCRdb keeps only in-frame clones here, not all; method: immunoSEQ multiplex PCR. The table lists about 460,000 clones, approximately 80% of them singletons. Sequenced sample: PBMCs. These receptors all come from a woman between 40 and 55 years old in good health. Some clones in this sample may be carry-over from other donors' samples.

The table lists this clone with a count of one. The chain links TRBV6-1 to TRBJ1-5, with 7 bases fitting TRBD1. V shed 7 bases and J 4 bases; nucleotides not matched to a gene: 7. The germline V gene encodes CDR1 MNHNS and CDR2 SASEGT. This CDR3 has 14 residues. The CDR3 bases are TGTGCCAGCACCTCGGGACAGATAAATCAGCCCCAGCATTTT. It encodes CASTSGQINQPQHF.

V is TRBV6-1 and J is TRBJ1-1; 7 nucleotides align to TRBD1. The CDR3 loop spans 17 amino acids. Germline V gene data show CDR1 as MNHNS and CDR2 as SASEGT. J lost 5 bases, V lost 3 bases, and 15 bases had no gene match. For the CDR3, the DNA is TGTGCCAGCAGTGATGTTTTCGGTAGGGGGCTAGGAACTGAAGCTTTCTTT. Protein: CASSDVFGRGLGTEAFF.

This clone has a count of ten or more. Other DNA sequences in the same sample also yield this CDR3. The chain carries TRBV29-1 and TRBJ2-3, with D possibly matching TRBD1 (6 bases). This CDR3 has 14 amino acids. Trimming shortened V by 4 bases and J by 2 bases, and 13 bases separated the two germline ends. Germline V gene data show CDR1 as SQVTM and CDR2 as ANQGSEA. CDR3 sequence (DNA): TGCAGCGTTGGGAAAGGACAGATCACAGATACGCAGTATTTT. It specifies CSVGKGQITDTQYF.

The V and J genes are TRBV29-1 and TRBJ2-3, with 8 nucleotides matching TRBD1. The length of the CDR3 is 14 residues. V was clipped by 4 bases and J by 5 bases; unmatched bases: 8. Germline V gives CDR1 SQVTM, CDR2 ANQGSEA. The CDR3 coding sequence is TGCAGCGTTGGTTGGTCAGGGGGCAGAGATACGCAGTATTTT. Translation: CSVGWSGGRDTQYF.

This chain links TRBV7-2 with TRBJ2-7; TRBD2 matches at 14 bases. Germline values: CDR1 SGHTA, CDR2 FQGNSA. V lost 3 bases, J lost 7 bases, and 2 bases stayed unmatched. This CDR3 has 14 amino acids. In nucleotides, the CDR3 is TGTGCCAGCAGCTTCCGGACTAGCGGGAGGGAGCAGTACTTC. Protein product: CASSFRTSGREQYF.

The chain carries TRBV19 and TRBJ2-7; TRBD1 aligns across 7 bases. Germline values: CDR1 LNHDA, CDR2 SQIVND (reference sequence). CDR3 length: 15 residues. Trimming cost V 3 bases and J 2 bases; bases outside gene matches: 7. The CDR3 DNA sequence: TGTGCCAGTAGTATCGGACAGGTTTTTACCTACGAGCAGTACTTC. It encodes CASSIGQVFTYEQYF. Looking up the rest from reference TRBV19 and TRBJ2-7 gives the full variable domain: DGGITQSPKYLFRKEGQNVTLSCEQNLNHDAMYWYRQDPGQGLRLIYYSQIVNDFQKGDIAEGYSVSREKKESFPLTVTSAQKNPTAFYLCASSIGQVFTYEQYFGPGTRLTVT.

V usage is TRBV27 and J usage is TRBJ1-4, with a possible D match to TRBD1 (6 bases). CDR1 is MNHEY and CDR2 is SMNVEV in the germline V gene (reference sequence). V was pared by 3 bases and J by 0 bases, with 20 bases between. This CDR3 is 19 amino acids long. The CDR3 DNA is TGTGCCAGCAGTTTGCCCGAAGACAGGATAGGGACAACTAATGAAAAACTGTTTTTT. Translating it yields CASSLPEDRIGTTNEKLFF.

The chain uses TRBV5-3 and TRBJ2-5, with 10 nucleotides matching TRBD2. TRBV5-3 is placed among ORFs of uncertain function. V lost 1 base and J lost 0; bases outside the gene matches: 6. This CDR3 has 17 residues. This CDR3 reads CARSLRTSGSYQETQYF. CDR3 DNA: TGTGCCAGAAGCTTGAGGACTAGCGGTTCGTACCAAGAGACCCAGTACTTC.

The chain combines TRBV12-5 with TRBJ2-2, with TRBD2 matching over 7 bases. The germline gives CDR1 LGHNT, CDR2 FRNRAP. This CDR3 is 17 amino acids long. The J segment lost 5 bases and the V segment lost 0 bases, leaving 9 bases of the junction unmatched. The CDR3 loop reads CASGLVPGGEGTGELFF. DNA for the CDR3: TGTGCTAGTGGTTTGGTACCGGGGGGTGAGGGGACCGGGGAGCTGTTTTTT.

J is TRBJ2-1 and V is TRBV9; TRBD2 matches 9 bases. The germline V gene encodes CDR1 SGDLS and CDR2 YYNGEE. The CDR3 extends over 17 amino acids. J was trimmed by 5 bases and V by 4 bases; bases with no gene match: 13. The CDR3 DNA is TGTGCCAGCAGCTTTTACTCCGTCGGGACTAGCAACAATGAGCAGTTCTTC. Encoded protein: CASSFYSVGTSNNEQFF.

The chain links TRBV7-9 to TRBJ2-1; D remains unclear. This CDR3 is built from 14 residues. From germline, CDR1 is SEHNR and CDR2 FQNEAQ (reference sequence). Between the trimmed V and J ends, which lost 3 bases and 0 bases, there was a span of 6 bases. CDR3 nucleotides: TGTGCCAGCAGCTTGGCTATCTCCTACAATGAGCAGTTCTTC. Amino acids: CASSLAISYNEQFF.

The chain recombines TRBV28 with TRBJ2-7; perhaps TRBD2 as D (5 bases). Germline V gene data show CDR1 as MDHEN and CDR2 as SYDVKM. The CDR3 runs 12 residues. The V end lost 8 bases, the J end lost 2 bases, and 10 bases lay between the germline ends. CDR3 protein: CASGSVTYEQYF. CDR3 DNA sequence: TGTGCCAGCGGTAGCGTGACCTACGAGCAGTACTTC.

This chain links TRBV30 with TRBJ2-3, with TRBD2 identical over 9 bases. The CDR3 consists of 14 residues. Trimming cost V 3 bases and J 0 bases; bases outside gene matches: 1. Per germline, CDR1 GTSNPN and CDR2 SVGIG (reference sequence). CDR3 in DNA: TGTGCCTGGAGGACTAGCGGAAGCACAGATACGCAGTATTTT. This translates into CAWRTSGSTDTQYF.

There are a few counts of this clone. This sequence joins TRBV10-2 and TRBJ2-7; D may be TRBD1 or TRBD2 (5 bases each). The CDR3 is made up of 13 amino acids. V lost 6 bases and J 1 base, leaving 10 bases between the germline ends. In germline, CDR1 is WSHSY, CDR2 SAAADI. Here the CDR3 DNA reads TGCGCCAGCAGCCGACAGCGGTCCTACGAGCAGTACTTC. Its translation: CASSRQRSYEQYF.

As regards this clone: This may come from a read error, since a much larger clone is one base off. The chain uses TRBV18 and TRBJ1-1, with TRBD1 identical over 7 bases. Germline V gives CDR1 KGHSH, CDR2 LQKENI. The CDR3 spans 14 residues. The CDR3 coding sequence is TGTTCCAGCTCACCAGAGGGAACAGGGGATGGGGCTTTCTTT. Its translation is CSSSPEGTGDGAFF.

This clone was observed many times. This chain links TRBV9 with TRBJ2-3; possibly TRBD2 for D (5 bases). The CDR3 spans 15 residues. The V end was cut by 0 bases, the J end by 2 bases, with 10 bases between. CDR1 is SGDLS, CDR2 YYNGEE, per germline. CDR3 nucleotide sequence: TGTGCCAGCAGCGTAGGGTCGGGGTTCACAGATACGCAGTATTTT. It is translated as CASSVGSGFTDTQYF.

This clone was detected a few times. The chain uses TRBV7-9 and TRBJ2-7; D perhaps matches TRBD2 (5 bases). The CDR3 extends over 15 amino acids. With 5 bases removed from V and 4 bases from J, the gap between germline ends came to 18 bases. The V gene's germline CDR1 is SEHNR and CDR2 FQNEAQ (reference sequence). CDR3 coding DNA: TGTGCCAGCAGCCCCAAAGCACCCGGGATATACGAGCAGTACTTC. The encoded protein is CASSPKAPGIYEQYF.

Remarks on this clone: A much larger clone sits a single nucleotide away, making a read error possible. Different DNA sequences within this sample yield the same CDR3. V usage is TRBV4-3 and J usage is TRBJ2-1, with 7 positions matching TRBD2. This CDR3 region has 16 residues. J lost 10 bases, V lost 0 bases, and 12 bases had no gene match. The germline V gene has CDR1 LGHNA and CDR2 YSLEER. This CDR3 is CASSQDFRSGGAEQFF. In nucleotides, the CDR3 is TGCGCCAGCAGCCAAGACTTCCGATCGGGGGGAGCCGAGCAGTTCTTC.

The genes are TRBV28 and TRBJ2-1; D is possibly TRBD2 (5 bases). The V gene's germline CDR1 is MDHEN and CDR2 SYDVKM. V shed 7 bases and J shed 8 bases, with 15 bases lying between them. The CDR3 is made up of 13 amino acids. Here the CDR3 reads CASTSSFRYEQFF. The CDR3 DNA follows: TGTGCCAGCACCTCTAGCTTTCGCTATGAGCAGTTCTTC.

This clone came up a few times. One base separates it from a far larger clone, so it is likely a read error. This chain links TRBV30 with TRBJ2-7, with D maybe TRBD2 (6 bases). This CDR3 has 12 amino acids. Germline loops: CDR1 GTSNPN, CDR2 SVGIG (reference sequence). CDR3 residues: CAWNLLGGERYF. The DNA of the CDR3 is TGTGCCTGGAACCTCCTGGGGGGAGAGCGGTACTTC.